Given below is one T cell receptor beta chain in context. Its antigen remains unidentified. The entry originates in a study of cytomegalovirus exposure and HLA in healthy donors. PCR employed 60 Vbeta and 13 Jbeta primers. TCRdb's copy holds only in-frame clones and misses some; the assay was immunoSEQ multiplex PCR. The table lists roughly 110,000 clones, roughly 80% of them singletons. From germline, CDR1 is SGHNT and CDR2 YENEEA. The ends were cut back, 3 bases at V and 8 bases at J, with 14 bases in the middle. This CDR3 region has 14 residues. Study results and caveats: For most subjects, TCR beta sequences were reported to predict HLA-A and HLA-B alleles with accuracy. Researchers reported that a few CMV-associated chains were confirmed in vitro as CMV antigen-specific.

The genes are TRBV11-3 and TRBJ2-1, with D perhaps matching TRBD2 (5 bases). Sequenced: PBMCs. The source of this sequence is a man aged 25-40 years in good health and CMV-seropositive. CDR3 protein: CASSLSAGVDEQFF. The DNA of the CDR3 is TGTGCCAGCAGCTTGTCCGCCGGGGTTGATGAGCAGTTCTTC.